The table lists the clone carrying this T cell receptor beta chain with a few counts. The antigen is unknown. This sample is part of a study of CD8 T cells in ankylosing spondylitis. Whole-study findings and limits: Seemingly characteristic of ankylosing spondylitis blood was a TCR beta motif consisting of 7 or 8 highly homologous variants. Peripheral blood samples showed relatively rare disease-linked clones, and these clones were CD8+.

By quantitative 5'-RACE with molecular barcodes, the TCR beta libraries were made. Using its own MiXCR run on the 5' RACE reads, TCRdb lists one record per CDR3 protein. The sample includes 670,000 or so distinct CDR3 sequences, 15% to 20% of them seen just once. The origin of this receptor is a male donor with ankylosing spondylitis. Material for sequencing was blood, either unsorted or a sorted T cell fraction (not recorded which).

CDR3 sequence reads: CASRSDAGNYGYTF. In nucleotides, the CDR3 is TGCGCCAGCAGATCTGACGCTGGGAACTATGGCTACACCTTC. This rearrangement joins TRBV5-1 to TRBJ1-2; D is unresolved. CDR1 and CDR2 (germline): SGHRS, YFSETQ. Trimming cost V 5 bases and J 2 bases, with 13 bases left between them. This CDR3 spans 14 amino acids.